One sample yielded the 14 T cell receptor beta chains listed below, sequenced in a study of blood T cells in healthy people across ages. Sample-barcoded 5' priming and a J-beta primer mix drove a second PCR of 7 to 11 cycles. TCRdb reanalysed the 5' RACE reads using MiXCR and keeps one entry per CDR3 protein. The table lists 1 million or so distinct CDR3 sequences, under 45% of them singletons. What was sequenced was blood. The source is an older woman in good health.

The chain couples TRBV9 to TRBJ2-7, with D maybe TRBD1 (6 bases). V was cut by 5 bases and J by 4 bases, with 16 bases left in between. The length of the CDR3 is 14 residues. Germline V gene sequence: CDR1 SGDLS, CDR2 YYNGEE. CDR3 residues: CASSADRLGYEQYF. CDR3 DNA sequence: TGTGCCAGCAGTGCGGACAGATTGGGATACGAGCAGTACTTC.

V gene TRBV20-1 combines with J gene TRBJ2-7; 8 nucleotides line up with TRBD2. V was clipped by 4 bases and J by 7 bases; unmatched bases: 18. CDR3 length equals 16 residues. CDR1 DFQATT and CDR2 SNEGSKA come from the germline V gene (reference sequence). Written as DNA, the CDR3 is TGCAGTGCTAACCCCCTTCGGGAGGGCCGGAAAAATGAGCAGTACTTC. Amino acids: CSANPLREGRKNEQYF.

V and J are TRBV5-1 and TRBJ2-3, with 7 bases identical to TRBD2. The CDR3 runs 15 residues. V lost 0 bases and J lost 6; bases outside the gene matches: 7. Germline values: CDR1 SGHRS, CDR2 YFSETQ. This chain's CDR3 is CASSLVTSLADTQYF. CDR3 DNA: TGCGCCAGCAGCTTGGTGACTAGCTTGGCGGATACGCAGTATTTT.

This clonotype appeared a few times. J is TRBJ2-2 and V is TRBV27, with 8 positions matching TRBD2. This CDR3 is 14 amino acids long. CDR1 and CDR2 (germline): MNHEY, SMNVEV (reference sequence). V was clipped by 4 bases and J by 7 bases; unmatched bases: 5. CDR3 amino acids: CASSYGGANGELFF. CDR3 in DNA: TGTGCCAGCAGTTACGGGGGGGCGAACGGGGAGCTGTTTTTT.

V is TRBV9 and J is TRBJ2-7; 7 bases fit TRBD2. The V gene end was trimmed by 4 bases and the J gene end by 7 bases; junction bases not matched to a gene: 11. This CDR3 is built from 14 residues. Germline-derived CDR1 and CDR2 are SGDLS and YYNGEE. The CDR3 DNA reads as TGTGCCAGCAGCCCTTCCCCTATGGGGGGGGAGCAGTACTTC. Its protein product is CASSPSPMGGEQYF.

As DNA, the CDR3 is TGCAGTGCTTACCGGGACGGGCATAACGAGCAGTACTTC. Residues: CSAYRDGHNEQYF. The rearrangement links TRBV20-1 to TRBJ2-7; the D gene could be TRBD1 or TRBD2 (5 bases each). Trimming took off 5 bases at V and 5 bases at J, with 16 bases between the two ends. CDR1 DFQATT and CDR2 SNEGSKA come from the germline V gene (reference sequence). The CDR3 runs to 13 residues.

This clonotype was seen a few times. V gene TRBV7-2 combines with J gene TRBJ2-1, with 12 bases lining up with TRBD2. The length of the CDR3 is 16 residues. The germline V gene has CDR1 SGHTA and CDR2 FQGNSA. V lost 5 bases and J lost 4; bases outside the gene matches: 6. In DNA form, the CDR3 reads TGTGCCAGCAGCATAGGACTAGCGGGACGGTACAATGAGCAGTTCTTC. It specifies CASSIGLAGRYNEQFF.

This clonotype was seen at least ten times. The chain has TRBV12-3 or TRBV12-4 and TRBJ2-6; D remains unclear. This CDR3 spans 15 amino acids. Trimming took off 3 bases at V and 0 bases at J, with 6 bases between the two ends. In nucleotides, the CDR3 is TGTGCCAGCAGTTTCCAGGTCTCTGGGGCCAACGTCCTGACTTTC. This codes for CASSFQVSGANVLTF.

In regard to this clonotype: Mismatch with germline at one junction end may stem from a read error. The rearrangement links TRBV6-5 to TRBJ2-5; possibly TRBD2 for D (5 bases). This CDR3 has 14 residues. CDR1 MNHEY and CDR2 SVGAGI come from the germline V gene. This chain's CDR3 is CASRYSRGQETQYF. The CDR3 DNA is TGTGCCAGCAGGTACTCACGGGGCCAAGAGACCCAGTACTTC.

This clonotype occurred a few times. The rearrangement uses TRBV20-1 and TRBJ2-1; TRBD2 aligns across 10 bases. Germline CDR1 DFQATT, CDR2 SNEGSKA (reference sequence). V was clipped by 1 base and J by 3 bases; unmatched bases: 3. This CDR3 spans 15 amino acids. The CDR3 nucleotides are TGCAGTGCTAGAGGGTCTAGCGGGAGCTACAATGAGCAGTTCTTC. Translation gives CSARGSSGSYNEQFF.

This clonotype was picked up a small number of times. CDR3 sequence: CASTERYTEAFF. The CDR3 DNA follows: TGTGCCAGCACCGAAAGGTACACTGAAGCTTTCTTT. The chain carries TRBV2 and TRBJ1-1; D is undetermined. The CDR3 is 12 amino acids. Deletions cut 7 bases from V and 3 bases from J, with 9 bases between. Looked up from germline, CDR1 is SNHLY and CDR2 is FYNNEI.

This chain joins TRBV5-1 and TRBJ2-1, with 10 bases fitting TRBD2. TRBJ2-7 matches the DNA end more closely, so the J call is doubtful. Germline lookup yields CDR1 SGHRS and CDR2 YFSETQ. This CDR3 contains 16 residues. The chain's CDR3 is CASSSASGSSYNEQYF. The DNA for the CDR3 is TGCGCCAGCAGCTCCGCTAGCGGGAGTAGTTACAATGAGCAGTACTTC.

This chain joins TRBV10-2 and TRBJ1-4, with 9 bases fitting TRBD1. This CDR3 is 18 amino acids long. V was pared by 0 bases and J by 7 bases, with 12 bases of the junction left unmatched. Per the germline V gene, CDR1 is WSHSY and CDR2 is SAAADI. The CDR3 here is CASSESTSGQGAREKLFF. The CDR3, as DNA: TGCGCCAGCAGTGAGTCGACCTCGGGACAGGGTGCCCGTGAAAAACTGTTTTTT.

This clonotype was observed many times. The rearrangement links TRBV7-3 to TRBJ2-6; D not resolved. Germline CDR1 SGHTA, CDR2 FQGTGA. The V gene lost 6 bases and the J gene lost 0 bases, with 9 bases spanning the gap. This CDR3 region has 15 residues. CDR3 coding DNA: TGTGCCAGCAGTTACTCGCCCTCTGGGGCCAACGTCCTGACTTTC. Translating it yields CASSYSPSGANVLTF.